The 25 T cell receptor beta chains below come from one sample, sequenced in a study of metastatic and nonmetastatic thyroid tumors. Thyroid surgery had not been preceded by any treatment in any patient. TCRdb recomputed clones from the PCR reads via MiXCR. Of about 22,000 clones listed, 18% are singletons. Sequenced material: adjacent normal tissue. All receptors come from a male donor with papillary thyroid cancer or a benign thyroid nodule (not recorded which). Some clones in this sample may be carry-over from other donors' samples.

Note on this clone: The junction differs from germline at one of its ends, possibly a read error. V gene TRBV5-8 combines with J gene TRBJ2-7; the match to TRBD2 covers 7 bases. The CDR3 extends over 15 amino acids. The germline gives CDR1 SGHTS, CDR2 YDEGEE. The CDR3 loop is CASSTRDLAVYEKYF. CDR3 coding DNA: TGTGCCAGCAGCACACGAGATCTAGCGGTCTACGAGAAGTACTTC.

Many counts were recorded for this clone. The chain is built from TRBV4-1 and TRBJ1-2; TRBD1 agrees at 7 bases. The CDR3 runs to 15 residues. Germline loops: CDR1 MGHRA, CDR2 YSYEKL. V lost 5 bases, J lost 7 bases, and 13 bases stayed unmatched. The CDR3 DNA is TGCGCCAGCAGCACTCCGGACAGGTACGGCGGTGGCTACACCTTC. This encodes CASSTPDRYGGGYTF.

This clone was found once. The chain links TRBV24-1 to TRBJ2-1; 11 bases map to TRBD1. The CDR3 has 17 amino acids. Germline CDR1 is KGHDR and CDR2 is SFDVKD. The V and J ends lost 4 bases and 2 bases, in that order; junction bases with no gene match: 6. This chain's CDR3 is CATSDSGTGGAYNEQFF. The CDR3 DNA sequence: TGTGCCACCAGTGACTCCGGGACAGGGGGGGCCTACAATGAGCAGTTCTTC.

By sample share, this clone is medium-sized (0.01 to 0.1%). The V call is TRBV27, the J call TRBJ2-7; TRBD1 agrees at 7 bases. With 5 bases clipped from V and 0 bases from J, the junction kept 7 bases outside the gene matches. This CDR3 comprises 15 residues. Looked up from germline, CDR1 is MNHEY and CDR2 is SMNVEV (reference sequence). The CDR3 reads CASSPWDSNSYEQYF. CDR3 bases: TGTGCCAGCAGTCCCTGGGACAGTAACTCCTACGAGCAGTACTTC.

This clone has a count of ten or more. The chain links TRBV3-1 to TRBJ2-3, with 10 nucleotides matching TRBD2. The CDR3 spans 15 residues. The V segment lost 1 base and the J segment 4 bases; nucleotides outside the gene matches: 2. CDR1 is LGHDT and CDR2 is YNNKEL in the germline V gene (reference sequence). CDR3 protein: CASSQGTSGSDTQYF. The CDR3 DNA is TGTGCCAGCAGCCAAGGGACTAGCGGCTCAGATACGCAGTATTTT.

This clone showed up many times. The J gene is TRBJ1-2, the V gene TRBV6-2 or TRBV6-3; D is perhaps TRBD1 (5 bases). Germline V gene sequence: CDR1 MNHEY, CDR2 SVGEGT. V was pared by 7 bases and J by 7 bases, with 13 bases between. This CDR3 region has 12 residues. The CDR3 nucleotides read TGTGCCAGCATGGGACGAGTGAGTGGCTACACCTTC. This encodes CASMGRVSGYTF.

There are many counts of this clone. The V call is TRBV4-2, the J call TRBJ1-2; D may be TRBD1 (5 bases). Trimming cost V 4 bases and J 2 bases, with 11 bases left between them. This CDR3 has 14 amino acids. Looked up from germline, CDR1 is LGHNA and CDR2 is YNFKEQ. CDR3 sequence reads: CASSPGSGNYGYTF. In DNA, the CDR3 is TGTGCCAGCAGCCCCGGGTCAGGGAACTATGGCTACACCTTC.

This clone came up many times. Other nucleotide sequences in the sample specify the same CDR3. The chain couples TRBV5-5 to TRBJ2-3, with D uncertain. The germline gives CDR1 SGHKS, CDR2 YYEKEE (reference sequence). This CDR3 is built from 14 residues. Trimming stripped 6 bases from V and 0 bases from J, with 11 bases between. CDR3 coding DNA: TGTGCCAGCACCAACGGGCGAAGCACAGATACGCAGTATTTT. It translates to CASTNGRSTDTQYF. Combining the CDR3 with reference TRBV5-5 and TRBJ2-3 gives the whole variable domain DAGVTQSPTHLIKTRGQQVTLRCSPISGHKSVSWYQQVLGQGPQFIFQYYEKEERGRGNFPDRFSARQFPNYSSELNVNALLLGDSALYLCASTNGRSTDTQYFGPGTRLTVL.

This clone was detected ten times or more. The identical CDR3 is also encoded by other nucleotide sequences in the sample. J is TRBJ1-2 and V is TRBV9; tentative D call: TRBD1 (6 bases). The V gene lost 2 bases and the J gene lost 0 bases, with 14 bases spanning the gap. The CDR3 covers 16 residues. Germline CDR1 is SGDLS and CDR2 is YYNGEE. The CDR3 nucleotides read TGTGCCAGCAGCGTCTCTAGGACAGCAACTAACTATGGCTACACCTTC. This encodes CASSVSRTATNYGYTF.

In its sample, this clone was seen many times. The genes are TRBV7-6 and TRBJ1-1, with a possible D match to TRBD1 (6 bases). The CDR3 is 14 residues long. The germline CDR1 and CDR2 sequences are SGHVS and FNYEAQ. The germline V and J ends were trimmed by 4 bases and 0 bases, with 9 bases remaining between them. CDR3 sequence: CASSSGHLNTEAFF. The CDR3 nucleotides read TGTGCCAGCAGCTCGGGACACCTGAACACTGAAGCTTTCTTT.

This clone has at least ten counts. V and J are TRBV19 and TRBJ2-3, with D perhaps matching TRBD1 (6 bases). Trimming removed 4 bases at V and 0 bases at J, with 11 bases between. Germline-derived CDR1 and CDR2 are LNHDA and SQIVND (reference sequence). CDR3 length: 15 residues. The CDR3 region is CASSSLGGSTDTQYF. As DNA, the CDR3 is TGTGCCAGTAGTAGTTTAGGGGGAAGCACAGATACGCAGTATTTT. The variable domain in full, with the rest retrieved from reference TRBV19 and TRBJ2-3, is DGGITQSPKYLFRKEGQNVTLSCEQNLNHDAMYWYRQDPGQGLRLIYYSQIVNDFQKGDIAEGYSVSREKKESFPLTVTSAQKNPTAFYLCASSSLGGSTDTQYFGPGTRLTVL.

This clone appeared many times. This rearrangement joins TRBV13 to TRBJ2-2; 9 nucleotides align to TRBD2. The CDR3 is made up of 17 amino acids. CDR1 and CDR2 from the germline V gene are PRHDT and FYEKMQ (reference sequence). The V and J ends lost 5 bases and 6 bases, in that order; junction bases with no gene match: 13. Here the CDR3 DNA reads TGTGCCAGCAGCGTTGAAGGTAGCGGGAGAGGACCCGGGGAGCTGTTTTTT. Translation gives CASSVEGSGRGPGELFF.

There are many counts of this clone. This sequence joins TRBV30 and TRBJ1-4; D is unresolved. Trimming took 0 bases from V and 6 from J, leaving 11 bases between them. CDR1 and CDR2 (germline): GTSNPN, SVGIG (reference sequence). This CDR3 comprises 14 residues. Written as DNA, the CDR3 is TGTGCCTGGAGTGTACTTTTGGGCGATGAAAAACTGTTTTTT. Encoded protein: CAWSVLLGDEKLFF.

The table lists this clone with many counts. The CDR3 coding sequence is TGCAGTGCTAGAGGGTGGGACTCCGAACGTATGAACATTCAGTACTTC. Translating gives CSARGWDSERMNIQYF. The rearrangement joins TRBV20-1 to TRBJ2-4, with D possibly TRBD2 on 6 matching bases. Germline V gives CDR1 DFQATT, CDR2 SNEGSKA (reference sequence). V dropped 1 base and J dropped 7 bases, with 20 bases sitting between them. This CDR3 region has 16 residues.

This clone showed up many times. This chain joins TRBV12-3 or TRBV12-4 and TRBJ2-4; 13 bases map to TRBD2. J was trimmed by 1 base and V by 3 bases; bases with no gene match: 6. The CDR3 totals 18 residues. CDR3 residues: CASSFRLAGGRAKNIQYF. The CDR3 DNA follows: TGTGCCAGCAGTTTCCGACTAGCGGGGGGTAGGGCCAAAAACATTCAGTACTTC.

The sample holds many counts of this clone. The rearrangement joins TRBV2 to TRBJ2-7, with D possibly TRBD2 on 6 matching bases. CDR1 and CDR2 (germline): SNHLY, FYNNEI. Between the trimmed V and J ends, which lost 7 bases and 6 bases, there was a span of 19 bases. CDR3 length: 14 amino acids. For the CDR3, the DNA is TGTGCCAGCACCCATGGGGGACTCCAAAGCGAGCAGTACGTC. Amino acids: CASTHGGLQSEQYV.

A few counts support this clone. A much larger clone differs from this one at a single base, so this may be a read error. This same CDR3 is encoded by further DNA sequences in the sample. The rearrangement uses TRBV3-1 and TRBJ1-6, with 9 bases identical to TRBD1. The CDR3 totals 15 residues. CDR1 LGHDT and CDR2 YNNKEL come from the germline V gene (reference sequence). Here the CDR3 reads CASSLPGQGMVSLHF. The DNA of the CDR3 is TGCGCCAGCAGCCTTCCCGGACAGGGGATGGTATCCCTCCACTTT.

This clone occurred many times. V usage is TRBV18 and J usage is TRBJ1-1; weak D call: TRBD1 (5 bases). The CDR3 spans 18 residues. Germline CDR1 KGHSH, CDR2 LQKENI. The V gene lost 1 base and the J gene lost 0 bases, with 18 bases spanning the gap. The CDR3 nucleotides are TGTGCCAGCTCACCACAGGGGTTGAACTTTAGGATGAACACTGAAGCTTTCTTT. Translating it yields CASSPQGLNFRMNTEAFF. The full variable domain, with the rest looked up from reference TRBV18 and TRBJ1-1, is NAGVMQNPRHLVRRRGQEARLRCSPMKGHSHVYWYRQLPEEGLKFMVYLQKENIIDESGMPKERFSAEFPKEGPSILRIQQVVRGDSAAYFCASSPQGLNFRMNTEAFFGQGTRLTVV.

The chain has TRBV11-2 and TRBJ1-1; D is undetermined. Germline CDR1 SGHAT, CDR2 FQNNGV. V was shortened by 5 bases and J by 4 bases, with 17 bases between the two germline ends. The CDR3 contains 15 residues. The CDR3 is CASSPPVQKSTEAFF. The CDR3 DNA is TGTGCCAGCAGCCCCCCGGTACAGAAGAGCACTGAAGCTTTCTTT.

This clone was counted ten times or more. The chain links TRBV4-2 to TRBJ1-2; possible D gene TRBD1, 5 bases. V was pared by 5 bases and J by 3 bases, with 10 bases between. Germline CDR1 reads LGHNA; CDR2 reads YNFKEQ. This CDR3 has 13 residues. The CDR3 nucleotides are TGTGCCAGCAGCAGGGGAGAGCACTATGGCTACACCTTC. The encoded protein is CASSRGEHYGYTF.

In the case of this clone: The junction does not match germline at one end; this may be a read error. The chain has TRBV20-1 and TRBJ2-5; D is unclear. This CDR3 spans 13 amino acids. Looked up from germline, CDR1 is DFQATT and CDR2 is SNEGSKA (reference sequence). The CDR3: CSAPLTVEDTQYF. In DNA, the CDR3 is TGCAGTGCTCCCCTGACCGTGGAAGATACCCAGTACTTC.

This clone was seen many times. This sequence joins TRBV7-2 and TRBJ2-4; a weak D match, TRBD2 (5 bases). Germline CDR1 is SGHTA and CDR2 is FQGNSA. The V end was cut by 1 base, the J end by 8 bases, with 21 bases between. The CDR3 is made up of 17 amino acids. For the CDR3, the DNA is TGTGCCAGCAGCTTAGGCCCCCGGACTGCAAATTCGGACATTCAGTACTTC. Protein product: CASSLGPRTANSDIQYF.

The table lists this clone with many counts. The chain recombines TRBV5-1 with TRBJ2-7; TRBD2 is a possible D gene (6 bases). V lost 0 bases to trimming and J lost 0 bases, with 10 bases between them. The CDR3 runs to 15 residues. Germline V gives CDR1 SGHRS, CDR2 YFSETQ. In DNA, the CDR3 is TGCGCCAGCAGCTTGGATCCGGGACTCTCCTACGAGCAGTACGTC. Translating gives CASSLDPGLSYEQYV.

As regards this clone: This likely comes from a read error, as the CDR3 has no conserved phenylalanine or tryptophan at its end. CDR3 in amino acids: CASSLSRRGILEAFL. CDR3 in DNA: TGTGCCAGCAGTTTATCCCGCAGGGGAATTCTTGAAGCTTTCCTT. The chain recombines TRBV12-3 or TRBV12-4 with TRBJ1-1; TRBD1 might be the D (6 bases). CDR3 length: 15 residues. Trimming left V 2 bases short and J 7 bases short, with 17 bases between.

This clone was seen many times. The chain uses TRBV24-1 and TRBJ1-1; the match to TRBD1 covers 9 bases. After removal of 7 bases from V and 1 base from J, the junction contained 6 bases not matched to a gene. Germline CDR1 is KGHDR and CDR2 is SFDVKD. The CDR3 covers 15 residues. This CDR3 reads CATSHETGGNTEAFF. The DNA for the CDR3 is TGTGCCACCAGCCATGAGACAGGGGGGAACACTGAAGCTTTCTTT.